This T cell receptor beta chain appears in the sequencing data of a study of T cell responses to AZD1222 COVID-19 vaccine. CDR1 SGDLS and CDR2 YYNGEE come from the germline V gene. This CDR3 has 13 amino acids. V shed 4 bases and J shed 7 bases, with 11 bases lying between them. Study-level points and caveats: As reported, nearly half of all spike-specific TCRs target variant regions that are unmutated.

On this clone itself: Its antigen remains unknown.

The table came from immunoSEQ multiplex PCR; TCRdb's copy has only in-frame clones and leaves some out. The sample includes tens of thousands of clones, 70% to 90% of them seen just once. The sample in question was peripheral blood, obtained on day 0 of MenACWY control vaccination. This sequence was found in an adult in good health. The chain employs TRBV9 and TRBJ2-2; D not certain. CDR3 amino acids: CASSPSAGGELFF. CDR3 DNA sequence: TGTGCCAGCAGCCCAAGTGCCGGCGGGGAGCTGTTTTTT.